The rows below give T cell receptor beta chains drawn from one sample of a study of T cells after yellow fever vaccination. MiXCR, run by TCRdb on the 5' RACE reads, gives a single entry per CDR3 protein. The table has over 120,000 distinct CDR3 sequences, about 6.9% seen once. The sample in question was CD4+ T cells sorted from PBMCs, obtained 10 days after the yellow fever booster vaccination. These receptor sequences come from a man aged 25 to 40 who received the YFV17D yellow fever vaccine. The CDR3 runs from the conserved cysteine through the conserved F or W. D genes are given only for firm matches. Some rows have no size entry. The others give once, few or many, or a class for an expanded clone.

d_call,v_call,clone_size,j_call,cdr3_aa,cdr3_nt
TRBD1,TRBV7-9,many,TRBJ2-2,CAAADRVGGELFF,TGTGCCGCCGCGGACAGGGTCGGCGGGGAGCTGTTTTTT
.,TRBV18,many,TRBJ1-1,CASSPGRQHTEAFF,TGTGCCAGCTCACCAGGTCGACAGCACACTGAAGCTTTCTTT
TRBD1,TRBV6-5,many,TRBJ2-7,CASSSPLDRESYEQYF,TGTGCCAGCAGTTCCCCCCTCGACAGGGAAAGCTACGAGCAGTACTTC
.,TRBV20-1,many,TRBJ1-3,CSALYGAGNTIYF,TGCAGTGCTCTCTATGGGGCTGGAAACACCATATATTTT
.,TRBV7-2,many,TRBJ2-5,CASSQRTRETQYF,TGTGCCAGCAGCCAAAGAACTCGAGAGACCCAGTACTTC
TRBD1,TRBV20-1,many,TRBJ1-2,CSAGTDRMMGYTF,TGCAGTGCTGGGACAGATCGCATGATGGGCTACACCTTC
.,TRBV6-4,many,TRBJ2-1,CASRRDSGSYNEQFF,TGTGCCAGCAGAAGGGACTCCGGCTCCTACAATGAGCAGTTCTTC
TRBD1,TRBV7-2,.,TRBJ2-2,CASSSLNGQGNTGELFF,TGTGCCAGCAGCTCGCTAAACGGACAGGGGAACACCGGGGAGCTGTTTTTT
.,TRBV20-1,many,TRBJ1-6,CSARDPRRGVDSPLHF,TGCAGTGCTAGAGATCCGCGGAGGGGTGTTGATTCACCCCTCCACTTT
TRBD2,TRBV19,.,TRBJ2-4,CASSSGGRAHVAKNIQYF,TGTGCCAGTAGTAGCGGCGGGAGGGCCCATGTAGCCAAAAACATTCAGTACTTC
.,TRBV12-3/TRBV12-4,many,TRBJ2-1,CASSLRGRSYNEQFF,TGTGCCAGCAGTTTGAGAGGGAGGTCCTACAATGAGCAGTTCTTC
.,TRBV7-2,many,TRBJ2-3,CASSPAYTQYF,TGTGCCAGCAGCCCTGCCTATACGCAGTATTTT
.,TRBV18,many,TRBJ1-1,CASSPSVDMNTEAFF,TGTGCCAGCTCTCCCAGCGTGGACATGAACACTGAAGCTTTCTTT
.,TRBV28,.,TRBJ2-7,CASTSREPNSYEQYF,TGTGCCAGCACCTCCCGGGAGCCGAACTCCTACGAGCAGTACTTC
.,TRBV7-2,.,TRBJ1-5,CASSLSGGWVQPQHF,TGTGCCAGCAGCCTCAGCGGGGGATGGGTCCAGCCCCAGCATTTT
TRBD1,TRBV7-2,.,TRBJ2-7,CATSTGRAYEQYF,TGTGCCACGTCGACAGGGCGAGCCTACGAGCAGTACTTC
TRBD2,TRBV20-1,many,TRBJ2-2,CSARGGGLAGNTGELFF,TGCAGTGCTAGAGGAGGGGGACTAGCGGGAAACACCGGGGAGCTGTTTTTT
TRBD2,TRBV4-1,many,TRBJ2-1,CASSQYSGSYYNEQFF,TGCGCCAGCAGCCAATATAGCGGGAGTTACTACAATGAGCAGTTCTTC
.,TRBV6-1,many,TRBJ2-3,CASSDARGGTDTQYF,TGTGCCAGCAGTGACGCCAGGGGGGGCACAGATACGCAGTATTTT
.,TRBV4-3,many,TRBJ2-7,CASSQDLGDAAYEQYF,TGCGCCAGCAGCCAAGATTTAGGGGACGCAGCCTACGAGCAGTACTTC
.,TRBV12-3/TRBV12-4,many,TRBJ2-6,CASSRTPSGANVLTF,TGTGCCAGCAGTCGGACACCCTCTGGGGCCAACGTCCTGACTTTC
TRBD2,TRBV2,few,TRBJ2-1,CASSAIGGGSYNEQFF,TGTGCCAGCAGTGCCATAGGTGGCGGGAGTTACAATGAGCAGTTCTTC
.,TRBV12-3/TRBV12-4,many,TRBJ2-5,CASSLQWKQETQYF,TGTGCCAGCAGTCTACAGTGGAAACAAGAGACCCAGTACTTC
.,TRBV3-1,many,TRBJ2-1,CASSQDPRGQFF,TGTGCCAGCAGCCAAGATCCGCGCGGGCAGTTCTTC
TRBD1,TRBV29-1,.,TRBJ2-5,CSVETGVETQYF,TGCAGCGTTGAAACAGGGGTAGAGACCCAGTACTTC
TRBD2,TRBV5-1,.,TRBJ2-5,CASSVGTSGKETQYF,TGCGCCAGCAGCGTCGGGACTAGCGGGAAAGAGACCCAGTACTTC
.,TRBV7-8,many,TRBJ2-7,CASSLEGGFEQYF,TGTGCCAGCAGCTTAGAGGGGGGGTTCGAGCAGTACTTC
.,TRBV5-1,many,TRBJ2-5,CASSLGGLKERVRETQYF,TGCGCCAGCAGCCTTGGAGGGCTTAAGGAGCGGGTACGGGAGACCCAGTACTTC
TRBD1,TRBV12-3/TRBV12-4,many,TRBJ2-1,CASSQWTGGINEQFF,TGTGCCAGCAGCCAATGGACAGGGGGTATCAATGAGCAGTTCTTC
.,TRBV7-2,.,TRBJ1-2,CASRLTFRDSGGYTF,TGTGCCAGCAGACTTACCTTTAGGGATTCGGGTGGCTACACCTTC
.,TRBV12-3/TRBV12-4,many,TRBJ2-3,CASSVRMTGAADTQYF,TGTGCCAGCAGTGTTCGGATGACGGGAGCCGCAGATACGCAGTATTTT
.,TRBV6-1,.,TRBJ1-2,CASSKDSSNYGYTF,TGTGCCAGCAGTAAGGACAGCTCTAACTATGGCTACACCTTC
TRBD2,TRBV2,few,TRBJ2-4,CASSEQAGGVKNIQYF,TGTGCCAGCAGTGAACAGGCGGGAGGCGTCAAAAACATTCAGTACTTC
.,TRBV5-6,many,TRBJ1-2,CASSLPRMPSYTF,TGTGCCAGCAGCTTGCCCCGGATGCCTAGTTACACCTTC
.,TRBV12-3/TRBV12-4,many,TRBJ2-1,CASSFQILGPGDEQFF,TGTGCCAGCAGTTTTCAGATTCTTGGGCCGGGCGATGAGCAGTTCTTC
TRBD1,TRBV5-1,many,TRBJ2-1,CASSLGTGGTPQFF,TGCGCCAGCAGCTTGGGGACAGGGGGTACCCCCCAGTTCTTC
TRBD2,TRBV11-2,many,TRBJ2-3,CASSRIAGTSTDTQYF,TGTGCCAGCAGCCGAATAGCGGGAACTAGCACAGATACGCAGTATTTT
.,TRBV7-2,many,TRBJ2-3,CASSPSRPITDTQYF,TGTGCCAGCAGCCCTAGCCGTCCCATCACAGATACGCAGTATTTT
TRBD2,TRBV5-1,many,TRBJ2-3,CASSLGRTSGTDTQYF,TGCGCCAGCAGCTTGGGGCGGACTAGCGGGACAGATACGCAGTATTTT
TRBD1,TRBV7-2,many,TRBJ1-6,CASSLRTGAYSPLHF,TGTGCCAGCAGCCTCCGAACAGGGGCTTATTCACCCCTCCACTTT
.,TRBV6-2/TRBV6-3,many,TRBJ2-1,CASTSPGAYNEQFF,TGTGCCAGCACTAGCCCCGGGGCCTACAATGAGCAGTTCTTC
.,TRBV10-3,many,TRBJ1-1,CAISESSGQAFF,TGTGCCATCAGTGAGTCGTCAGGGCAGGCTTTCTTT
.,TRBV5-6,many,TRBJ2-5,CASSLARQQKRETQYF,TGTGCCAGCAGCTTGGCGCGGCAACAAAAGAGGGAGACCCAGTACTTC
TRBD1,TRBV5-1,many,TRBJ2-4,CASGGGQGGNIQYF,TGCGCCAGCGGCGGGGGACAGGGAGGAAACATTCAGTACTTC
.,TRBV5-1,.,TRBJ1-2,CASTAGGRDGYTF,TGCGCCAGCACCGCCGGGGGCCGGGATGGCTACACCTTC
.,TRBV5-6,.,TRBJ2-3,CASSPVELTDTQYF,TGTGCCAGCAGCCCGGTCGAACTCACAGATACGCAGTATTTT
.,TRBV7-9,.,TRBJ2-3,CASSLVLTTDTQYF,TGTGCCAGCAGCTTAGTTCTAACCACAGATACGCAGTATTTT
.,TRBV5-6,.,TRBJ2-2,CAMGPGLPGELFF,TGTGCCATGGGCCCTGGGCTGCCCGGGGAGCTGTTTTTT
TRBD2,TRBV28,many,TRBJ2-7,CASRGGLAGLVSF,TGTGCCAGCAGGGGGGGACTAGCGGGTCTAGTTAGCTTC
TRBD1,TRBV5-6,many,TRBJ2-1,CASRPNGQGVGPEQFF,TGTGCCAGCAGACCTAATGGACAGGGTGTCGGCCCTGAGCAGTTCTTC
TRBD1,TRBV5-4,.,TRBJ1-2,CASSLESTGYGYTF,TGTGCCAGCAGCTTGGAGTCGACAGGGTATGGCTACACCTTC
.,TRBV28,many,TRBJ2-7,CASSQPQAGPTYEQYF,TGTGCCAGCAGTCAACCCCAAGCGGGCCCTACTTACGAGCAGTACTTC
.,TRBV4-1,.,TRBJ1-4,CASSRQGRVGEKLFF,TGCGCCAGCAGCCGCCAGGGGCGAGTCGGCGAAAAACTGTTTTTT
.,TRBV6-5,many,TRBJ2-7,CASSYHGRGNEQYF,TGTGCCAGCAGTTACCACGGGAGAGGGAACGAGCAGTACTTC
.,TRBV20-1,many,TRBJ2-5,CSATISVGETQYF,TGCAGTGCTACGATTAGCGTCGGAGAGACCCAGTACTTC
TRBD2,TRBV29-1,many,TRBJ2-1,CSVRTSKKNEQFF,TGCAGCGTGCGGACTAGTAAGAAGAATGAGCAGTTCTTC
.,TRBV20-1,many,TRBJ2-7,CSARDLGLHEQYF,TGCAGTGCTAGAGATCTGGGTCTTCACGAGCAGTACTTC